This T cell receptor beta chain was recovered during a study of cytomegalovirus exposure and HLA in healthy donors. Assay: immunoSEQ multiplex PCR; the TCRdb copy retains only in-frame clones and omits some. The sample shows tens of thousands of clones, about 95% of them seen only once. The validation cohort, a group of more than 95 subjects, included the donors and was separate from the approximately 660-subject first cohort. To note about this clone: Its antigen is unidentified.

Study observations and caveats: Reports indicated that the classifier achieved high specificity and sensitivity in diagnosing cytomegalovirus status. Testing in vitro showed a few CMV-associated chains specific for CMV antigens.

Per the germline V gene, CDR1 is MNHEY and CDR2 is SMNVEV (reference sequence). CDR3 length equals 12 residues. V lost 3 bases, J lost 9 bases, and 8 bases lay in between. This sequence originates from a man between 18 and 29 years old in good health and CMV-seronegative. The chain uses TRBV27 and TRBJ1-4; a possible D gene is TRBD1 (5 bases). The material sequenced was PBMCs. As DNA, the CDR3 is TGTGCCAGCAGTTTCCAGGGAAAAAAACTGTTTTTT. It specifies CASSFQGKKLFF. Filled out from reference TRBV27 and TRBJ1-4, the complete variable domain reads EAQVTQNPRYLITVTGKKLTVTCSQNMNHEYMSWYRQDPGLGLRQIYYSMNVEVTDKGDVPEGYKVSRKEKRNFPLILESPSPNQTSLYFCASSFQGKKLFFGSGTQLSVL.